This T cell receptor (beta chain) emerged from a study of T cells after yellow fever vaccination. Notes on the study in general: Most clones from primary vaccination resurfaced after the booster (about 95% CD4, over 85% CD8). The CD4 compartment and the CD8 compartment contained a small share of clonotypes in common.

This clonotype was seen a handful of times. The antigen remains undetermined. Germline V gene sequence: CDR1 GTSNPN, CDR2 SVGIG (reference sequence). Trimming cost V 4 bases and J 5 bases; bases outside gene matches: 11. This CDR3 region has 15 residues. UMIs were added to TCR cDNA along with a universal primer site when it was made by 5'RACE template switching. TCRdb reprocessed the 5' RACE reads with MiXCR, giving one entry per CDR3 protein. The repertoire has 620,000 or so distinct CDR3 sequences, over 9% of them found once; the top ten carry more than 12%. The chain carries TRBV30 and TRBJ2-5; 9 bases line up with TRBD1. The sample consisted of PBMCs, taken on the day of the yellow fever booster vaccination. The receptor comes from a man under 40 who received the YFV17D yellow fever vaccine. In DNA form, the CDR3 reads TGTGCCTGGAAACAGGGGGACAGGGTATTCGAGACCCAGTACTTC. Protein sequence: CAWKQGDRVFETQYF.